One and the same sample provided the 2 T cell receptor beta chains below, sequenced in a study of T cells after yellow fever vaccination. One entry per CDR3 protein results from TCRdb running MiXCR on the 5' RACE reads. The sample lists 200,000 to 250,000 distinct CDR3 sequences; approximately 3.2% were seen once. The input for sequencing was CD4+ T cells sorted from PBMCs, taken 10 days after the yellow fever booster vaccination. The origin of the receptors is a man younger than 35 who received the YFV17D yellow fever vaccine.

A few counts support this clonotype. This rearrangement joins TRBV4-3 to TRBJ1-6, with D unclear. Germline values: CDR1 LGHNA, CDR2 YSLEER. The CDR3 loop spans 13 amino acids. V gave up 0 bases and J gave up 15 bases, with 12 bases separating them. The CDR3 is CASSQDRASRLHF. Here the CDR3 DNA reads TGCGCCAGCAGCCAAGATAGAGCCAGCCGCCTCCACTTT.

This clonotype was counted many times. This sequence joins TRBV4-1 and TRBJ2-5, with D perhaps given as TRBD1 or TRBD2 (5 bases each). The CDR3 extends over 14 amino acids. Trimming removed 4 bases at V and 2 bases at J, with 11 bases between. Germline CDR1 reads MGHRA; CDR2 reads YSYEKL. The CDR3 coding sequence is TGCGCCAGCAGCCCCCCGGGGCATCAAGAGACCCAGTACTTC. As protein: CASSPPGHQETQYF.